Included here is one T cell receptor beta chain sequence, with context. The authors' processing: Amplified reference gene primers provided the basis for estimating nucleated cell counts. Assay: immunoSEQ multiplex PCR; the TCRdb copy retains only in-frame clones and omits some. V, J and clone size are those of that table, while D and trimming were read from the DNA. The table lists hundreds of thousands of clones, roughly 86% of them singletons, with about 1.9% in the top ten. The CDR3 totals 15 residues. Trimming shortened V by 1 base and J by 3 bases, and 13 bases separated the two germline ends. Germline values: CDR1 GTSNPN, CDR2 SVGIG (reference sequence). This specimen comes from a study of blood T cell repertoires in COVID-19. Study-level background: COVID-19 samples from acute and convalescent phases originated in the United States, Italy and Spain. The cDNA or gDNA used as material had been derived from T cells, B-cell-depleted T cells, or PBMCs.

Sequenced: peripheral blood. This chain joins TRBV30 and TRBJ2-1; a possible D gene is TRBD2 (6 bases). The sequence was obtained from a woman aged 25 to 39 who had recovered from COVID-19. The CDR3 DNA is TGTGCCTGGAGTGGGGACTCCATTCACTACAATGAGCAGTTCTTC. Protein: CAWSGDSIHYNEQFF.